The 21 T cell receptor beta chains below all came from one sample that was sequenced in a study of OX40 agonist ivuxolimab in advanced cancers. The library was made by the immunoSEQ multiplex PCR assay. TCRdb limited this immuneACCESS table to in-frame rearrangements with V and J called. A share of clones is missing; checked studies link under half to unresolved V genes, and the rest is unexplained. The sample table holds around 140,000 clones, of which 85% to 95% were seen once. Roughly 1% of the sample comes from the top ten. The sequencing here drew on CD4+ or CD8+ T cells sorted from blood, taken in a trial of the OX40 agonist ivuxolimab. The receptors were sampled from an adult with an advanced solid tumor such as melanoma, head and neck, liver or kidney cancer.

This chain uses TRBV6-5 with TRBJ1-2; no firm D call. The germline gives CDR1 MNHEY, CDR2 SVGAGI. The CDR3 spans 13 residues. The V end was cut by 2 bases, the J end by 4 bases, with 8 bases between. CDR3 sequence reads: CASSYAQPYGYTF. For the CDR3, the DNA is TGTGCCAGCAGTTACGCACAGCCCTATGGCTACACCTTC.

V is TRBV28 and J is TRBJ1-2; D is unresolved. The CDR3 totals 15 residues. CDR1 and CDR2 (germline): MDHEN, SYDVKM. V lost 7 bases, J lost 0 bases, and 15 bases lay in between. The CDR3 is CASTIATQTNYGYTF. In DNA form, the CDR3 reads TGTGCCAGCACCATCGCCACCCAAACTAACTATGGCTACACCTTC.

This chain links TRBV7-2 with TRBJ2-7; 10 bases fit TRBD2. The CDR3 sequence is 14 residues long. Unmatched junction bases numbered 4, after V lost 5 bases and J lost 3 bases. Germline V gives CDR1 SGHTA, CDR2 FQGNSA. CDR3 in DNA: TGTGCCAGCAGCCGACTAGCGGGCAACTACGAGCAGTACTTC. Amino acids: CASSRLAGNYEQYF.

The chain recombines TRBV18 with TRBJ1-1, with 8 bases identical to TRBD1. Germline CDR1 is KGHSH and CDR2 is LQKENI. This CDR3 is 16 amino acids long. The V and J ends lost 4 bases and 0 bases, in that order; junction bases with no gene match: 7. The CDR3 spells CASSRTGWEMNTEAFF. Written as DNA, the CDR3 is TGTGCCAGCTCACGGACAGGGTGGGAGATGAACACTGAAGCTTTCTTT.

This chain links TRBV18 with TRBJ2-7, with 11 nucleotides matching TRBD1. The germline CDR1 and CDR2 sequences are KGHSH and LQKENI. The CDR3 has 15 residues. The V and J ends lost 4 bases and 3 bases, in that order; junction bases with no gene match: 5. DNA of the CDR3: TGTGCCAGCTCACAATCCGGGACAGGGGGCTACGAGCAGTACTTC. Its translation is CASSQSGTGGYEQYF.

J is TRBJ1-6 and V is TRBV28, with TRBD1 identical over 10 bases. Per the germline V gene, CDR1 is MDHEN and CDR2 is SYDVKM. Trimming at V came to 3 bases and at J to 6 bases, leaving 2 bases not matched to a gene. CDR3 length: 15 amino acids. In DNA, the CDR3 is TGTGCCAGCAGTTTGGGACAGGGGCCTAATTCACCCCTCCACTTT. This translates into CASSLGQGPNSPLHF.

CDR3 loop: CASSVETGANVLTF. For the CDR3, the DNA is TGTGCCAGCAGTGTGGAAACTGGGGCCAACGTCCTGACTTTC. The chain is built from TRBV7-3 and TRBJ2-6; D ambiguous. Germline V lookup: CDR1 SGHTA, CDR2 FQGTGA. The V end was cut by 6 bases, the J end by 2 bases, with 8 bases between. The CDR3 is 14 residues long.

The chain links TRBV7-8 to TRBJ2-1; TRBD2 agrees at 10 bases. CDR1 SGHVS and CDR2 FQNEAQ come from the germline V gene. This CDR3 is built from 16 residues. The ends lost 6 bases at V and 5 bases at J; junction bases unmatched: 10. In nucleotides, the CDR3 is TGTGCCAGCAGGCCCCGGCGACTAGCGGGCCACAATGAGCAGTTCTTC. Protein sequence: CASRPRRLAGHNEQFF.

This clone appeared a single time. This chain uses TRBV11-2 with TRBJ2-7; no definite D call. The CDR3 sequence is 14 residues long. The germline CDR1 and CDR2 sequences are SGHAT and FQNNGV. Trimming cost V 0 bases and J 7 bases, with 13 bases left between them. The DNA for the CDR3 is TGTGCCAGCAGCTTAGACAGGTTTTTAGGGGAGCAGTACTTC. Amino acids: CASSLDRFLGEQYF.

This chain links TRBV28 with TRBJ2-7; tentative D call: TRBD1 (6 bases). The V end lost 8 bases, the J end lost 4 bases, and 15 bases lay between the germline ends. There are 13 residues in the CDR3. The germline V gene has CDR1 MDHEN and CDR2 SYDVKM. The CDR3 sequence is CASETGPSYEQYF. CDR3 coding DNA: TGTGCCAGCGAAACAGGGCCCTCTTACGAGCAGTACTTC.

In the case of this clone: It is unclear where the CDR3 begins or ends on the DNA, so no DNA is shown, and the CDR3 is as TCRdb lists it. The rearrangement links TRBV12-1 to TRBJ2-4; TRBD2 is the table's D call, not checked against the DNA. TRBV12-1 is shown as a pseudogene. The CDR3 spans 21 residues, counting both ends. CDR3 loop: CASSSCSAGSGGARAKNIQYF.

As regards this clone: Sequence at one end of the junction differs from germline and may be a read error. The chain couples TRBV7-2 to TRBJ1-4, with D hard to call. The CDR3 has 14 residues. Germline V CDR1 and CDR2: SGHTA, FQGNSA. CDR3: CASSLRFANEKLFF. For the CDR3, the DNA is TGTGCCAGCAGCTTACGGTTCGCTAACGAAAAACTGTTTTTT.

This sequence joins TRBV5-1 and TRBJ1-1; D may be TRBD1 (5 bases). Looked up from germline, CDR1 is SGHRS and CDR2 is YFSETQ. The V gene lost 1 base and the J gene lost 1 base, with 8 bases spanning the gap. The CDR3 is 14 amino acids. Here the CDR3 DNA reads TGCGCCAGCAGCTTGTTTACAGGGAACACTGAAGCTTTCTTT. Translation: CASSLFTGNTEAFF. The full variable domain, in which reference TRBV5-1 and TRBJ1-1 provide the parts outside the CDR3, is KAGVTQTPRYLIKTRGQQVTLSCSPISGHRSVSWYQQTPGQGLQFLFEYFSETQRNKGNFPGRFSGRQFSNSRSEMNVSTLELGDSALYLCASSLFTGNTEAFFGQGTRLTVV.

The genes are TRBV7-9 and TRBJ2-1; D is ambiguous. The CDR3 has 15 amino acids. The V gene's germline CDR1 is SEHNR and CDR2 FQNEAQ (reference sequence). The ends were cut back, 4 bases at V and 8 bases at J, with 18 bases in the middle. The CDR3 DNA is TGTGCCAGCAGCTCCTCGGGTGGACGGAGCTATGAGCAGTTCTTC. Translated: CASSSSGGRSYEQFF.

The V gene is TRBV18, the J gene TRBJ1-2, with D possibly matching TRBD1 (6 bases). Germline lookup yields CDR1 KGHSH and CDR2 LQKENI. V lost 1 base and J 3 bases, leaving 12 bases between the germline ends. This CDR3 has 15 amino acids. The CDR3 reads CASSPQAGEHYGYTF. For the CDR3, the DNA is TGTGCCAGCTCACCACAAGCAGGGGAGCACTATGGCTACACCTTC.

This chain uses TRBV28 with TRBJ2-2, with 8 bases that match TRBD1. Germline CDR1 is MDHEN and CDR2 is SYDVKM. CDR3 length: 14 amino acids. V lost 7 bases, J lost 5 bases, and 6 bases stayed unmatched. CDR3 bases: TGTGCCAGCACCCTGGGACAGGCGACCGGGGAGCTGTTTTTT. Its translation: CASTLGQATGELFF.

This chain's CDR3 is CASSLDQYQPQHF. CDR3 coding DNA: TGTGCCAGCAGCTTAGATCAGTATCAGCCCCAGCATTTT. The rearrangement uses TRBV11-2 and TRBJ1-5, with no clear D. The CDR3 contains 13 residues. Germline V gives CDR1 SGHAT, CDR2 FQNNGV. V was trimmed by 0 bases and J by 5 bases, leaving 5 bases between them.

The chain employs TRBV5-6 and TRBJ1-4, with D possibly being TRBD1 (6 bases). The CDR3 extends over 14 amino acids. Germline V gene data show CDR1 as SGHDT and CDR2 as YYEEEE. V gave up 0 bases and J gave up 5 bases, with 8 bases separating them. The CDR3 protein is CASSLGQVNEKLFF. DNA for the CDR3: TGTGCCAGCAGCTTGGGACAGGTGAATGAAAAACTGTTTTTT.

V is TRBV5-1 and J is TRBJ2-5; TRBD2 might be the D (5 bases). With 0 bases removed from V and 3 bases from J, the gap between germline ends came to 9 bases. This CDR3 spans 14 amino acids. CDR1 and CDR2 from the germline V gene are SGHRS and YFSETQ. The CDR3 DNA reads TGCGCCAGCAGCTTGGAGCGGCAGGAAGAGACCCAGTACTTC. Translated, it gives CASSLERQEETQYF.

This clone showed up just once. This chain links TRBV4-3 with TRBJ1-2, with 7 bases aligning to TRBD1. The CDR3 loop spans 16 amino acids. With V trimmed by 1 base and J by 5 bases, 10 bases remained unmatched. Germline CDR1 LGHNA, CDR2 YSLEER. The CDR3 loop is CASSQGIVGGEYGYTF. CDR3 coding DNA: TGCGCCAGCAGCCAAGGGATAGTAGGGGGCGAGTATGGCTACACCTTC.

The chain carries TRBV18 and TRBJ2-2; possibly TRBD2 for D (6 bases). This CDR3 comprises 14 residues. The V gene lost 0 bases and the J gene lost 6 bases, with 8 bases spanning the gap. Germline values: CDR1 KGHSH, CDR2 LQKENI. CDR3 residues: CASSPPSGAGELFF. CDR3 DNA sequence: TGTGCCAGCTCACCACCGTCGGGGGCCGGGGAGCTGTTTTTT. The full variable domain, rest sourced from reference TRBV18 and TRBJ2-2, is NAGVMQNPRHLVRRRGQEARLRCSPMKGHSHVYWYRQLPEEGLKFMVYLQKENIIDESGMPKERFSAEFPKEGPSILRIQQVVRGDSAAYFCASSPPSGAGELFFGEGSRLTVL.